This is a list of T cell receptor beta chains from one sample in a study of CD8 T cells in ankylosing spondylitis. A single record per CDR3 protein comes from TCRdb applying MiXCR to the 5' RACE reads. The sample gives a few hundred thousand distinct CDR3 sequences, around 8% of which show up once; approximately 15% is in the top ten. Sample: blood, either unsorted or a sorted T cell fraction (not recorded which). The receptors stem from a male donor with ankylosing spondylitis. Each CDR3 is given with its conserved first and last residue. D genes are given only for firm matches. Where a row states a size, it is once, few, many or the class of an expanded clone; other rows omit it.

D gene | J gene | V gene | CDR3 length | clone size | CDR3 DNA | CDR3 protein
TRBD2 | TRBJ2-2 | TRBV4-3 | 16 | few | TGCGCCAGCAGCCAAGATGCGGGAGGGAACACCGGGGAGCTGTTTTTT | CASSQDAGGNTGELFF
. | TRBJ2-1 | TRBV12-3/TRBV12-4 | 12 | . | TGTGCCAGCAGTCCGACGGGTTATGAGCAGTTCTTC | CASSPTGYEQFF
. | TRBJ1-1 | TRBV5-1 | 14 | . | TGCGCCAGCAGCTTGTTGTCTATGAACACTGAAGCTTTCTTT | CASSLLSMNTEAFF
TRBD2 | TRBJ2-7 | TRBV29-1 | 15 | many | TGCAGCGTTGAAGATCGGGCTAGCGGGAGTGGTAGGCAGTACTTC | CSVEDRASGSGRQYF
. | TRBJ2-2 | TRBV29-1 | 19 | few | TGCAGCGCTGCCGGTTTGGGCTCGCGACAGGGAGGGAGCACCGGGGAGCTGTTTTTT | CSAAGLGSRQGGSTGELFF
. | TRBJ2-5 | TRBV9 | 14 | many | TGTGCCAGCAGCGTAGCCGCCAACCAAGAGACCCAGTACTTC | CASSVAANQETQYF
. | TRBJ1-6 | TRBV10-3 | 13 | . | TGTGCCATCACCGGGGACCGCGTTTCACCCCTCCACTTT | CAITGDRVSPLHF
. | TRBJ2-1 | TRBV3-1 | 14 | many | TGTGCCAGCAGCCGAGGTATTAGTTCAAATGAGCAGTTCTTC | CASSRGISSNEQFF
TRBD1 | TRBJ2-2 | TRBV7-9 | 15 | . | TGTGCCAGCAGCTCGCGGACAGGGGGCACCGGGGAGCTGTTTTTT | CASSSRTGGTGELFF
. | TRBJ2-7 | TRBV5-1 | 14 | . | TGCGCCAGCAGCTTGATACCGGACCCGTACGAGCAGTACTTC | CASSLIPDPYEQYF
. | TRBJ2-1 | TRBV20-1 | 12 | few | TGCAGTGCTAGCGACAGGCGGCGAATTCAGTTCTTC | CSASDRRRIQFF
. | TRBJ1-5 | TRBV21-1 | 14 | few | TGTGCCAGCAGCCTACCCCACGGTAATCAGCCCCAGCATTTT | CASSLPHGNQPQHF
TRBD2 | TRBJ2-2 | TRBV7-8 | 16 | . | TGTGCCAGCAGCCCCCTTCCTAGCGGGAGGCCCGGGGAGCTGTTTTTT | CASSPLPSGRPGELFF
. | TRBJ1-3 | TRBV11-2 | 13 | many | TGTGCCAGCAGGGCCCTCTCTGGAAACACCATATATTTT | CASRALSGNTIYF
TRBD1 | TRBJ1-3 | TRBV9 | 16 | many | TGTGCCAGCAGCGGACAGGGGCCCGACTCTGGAAACACCATATATTTT | CASSGQGPDSGNTIYF
. | TRBJ1-1 | TRBV7-3 | 13 | few | TGTGCCAGCAGCCACCTAGCGAACACTGAAGCTTTCTTT | CASSHLANTEAFF
. | TRBJ2-7 | TRBV5-1 | 15 | few | TGCGCCAGCAGCTTGGTGGGGCCAATGGTCGGGGAGCAGTACTTC | CASSLVGPMVGEQYF
TRBD1 | TRBJ1-2 | TRBV20-1 | 12 | few | TGCAGTGTCCTTACAGGGGATGGAGGCTACACCTTC | CSVLTGDGGYTF
. | TRBJ2-2 | TRBV12-3/TRBV12-4 | 10 | few | TGTGCCAGTTATACCGGGGAGCTGTTTTTT | CASYTGELFF
. | TRBJ1-2 | TRBV28 | 15 | . | TGTGCCAGCAGTTTCGCCGGCTCCACTGACTATGGCTACACCTTC | CASSFAGSTDYGYTF
TRBD1 | TRBJ2-3 | TRBV5-1 | 15 | many | TGCGCCAGCAGGGGTGTCACAGGGGTGACAGATACGCAGTATTTT | CASRGVTGVTDTQYF
TRBD2 | TRBJ2-7 | TRBV4-1 | 16 | . | TGCGCCAGCAGCCCTGGCCACGGCGGGAGGGCCTACGAGCAGTACTTC | CASSPGHGGRAYEQYF